Presented here are 5 T cell receptor beta chains from one specimen sequenced in a study of blood T cell repertoires in COVID-19 (dated by TCRdb to the early 2020s). The library relied on the immunoSEQ multiplex PCR assay. TCRdb stores this immuneACCESS table with in-frame sequences only. Part of the clones is absent; in the studies checked, under half of the shortfall reflects unresolved V genes, and no reason is known for the rest. For this sample there are fewer than 250,000 clones; around 78% appear just once. Jointly, the top ten make up around 2.5% of the sample. Input material: peripheral blood. The receptors derive from a woman aged 70-85 years with active or convalescent COVID-19.

CDR3 loop: CASSQVGPGTEAFF. As DNA, the CDR3 is TGTGCCAGCAGCCAAGTAGGCCCGGGCACTGAAGCTTTCTTT. The V and J genes are TRBV3-1 (or the pseudogene TRBV3-2) and TRBJ1-1; no reliable D call. This CDR3 is 14 amino acids long. Per the germline V gene, CDR1 is LGHDT and CDR2 is YNNKEL (reference sequence). Trimming took off 1 base at V and 4 bases at J, with 10 bases between the two ends.

This sequence joins TRBV7-8 and TRBJ1-5; no clear D. The CDR3 runs 17 residues. Between the trimmed V and J ends, which lost 4 bases and 0 bases, there was a span of 16 bases. CDR1 SGHVS and CDR2 FQNEAQ come from the germline V gene. The CDR3 region has the DNA TGTGCCAGCAGCTCCCTAGATTCTGTATATAGCAATCAGCCCCAGCATTTT. This encodes CASSSLDSVYSNQPQHF.

This clone has only a few counts. The chain employs TRBV10-1 and TRBJ2-7; 8 nucleotides line up with TRBD1. From germline, CDR1 is WNHNN and CDR2 SYGVQD (reference sequence). The CDR3 runs to 14 residues. J gave up 2 bases and V 6 bases, and 6 bases lay outside the gene matches. CDR3 coding DNA: TGCGCCAGCAGGGACAGGGAGGTTCCCTACGAGCAGTACTTC. As protein: CASRDREVPYEQYF.

This clone showed up just a few times. The V call is TRBV9, the J call TRBJ1-2, with D perhaps matching TRBD1 (6 bases). V lost 2 bases and J 2 bases, leaving 10 bases between the germline ends. From germline, CDR1 is SGDLS and CDR2 YYNGEE. The CDR3 sequence is 14 residues long. CDR3 residues: CASSVFRGNYGYTF. CDR3 in DNA: TGTGCCAGCAGCGTGTTCAGGGGCAACTATGGCTACACCTTC.

The rearrangement joins TRBV11-2 to TRBJ2-2; no definite D call. The germline V and J ends were trimmed by 5 bases and 6 bases, with 10 bases remaining between them. This CDR3 comprises 13 residues. Germline loops: CDR1 SGHAT, CDR2 FQNNGV. CDR3 sequence: CASSHEVAGELFF. CDR3 DNA sequence: TGTGCCAGCAGCCATGAGGTGGCCGGGGAGCTGTTTTTT.